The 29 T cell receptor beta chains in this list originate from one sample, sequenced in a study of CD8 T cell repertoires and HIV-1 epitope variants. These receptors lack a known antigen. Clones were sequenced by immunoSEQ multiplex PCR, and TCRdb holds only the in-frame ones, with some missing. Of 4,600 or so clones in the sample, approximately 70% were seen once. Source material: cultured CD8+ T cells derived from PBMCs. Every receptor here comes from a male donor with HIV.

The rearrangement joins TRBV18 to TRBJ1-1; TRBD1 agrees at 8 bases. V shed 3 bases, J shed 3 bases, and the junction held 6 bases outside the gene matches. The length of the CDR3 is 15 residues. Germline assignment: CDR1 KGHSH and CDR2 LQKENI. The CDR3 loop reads CASSPGQGADTEAFF. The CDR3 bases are TGTGCCAGCTCACCCGGCCAGGGGGCTGACACTGAAGCTTTCTTT.

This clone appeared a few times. Here the CDR3 DNA reads TGTGCCAGCGGCCCAGCGCCCGGGGAGCTGTTTTTT. It codes for CASGPAPGELFF. The chain employs TRBV2 and TRBJ2-2; D is undetermined. Germline values: CDR1 SNHLY, CDR2 FYNNEI. The length of the CDR3 is 12 residues. V shed 8 bases and J shed 6 bases, with 10 bases lying between them.

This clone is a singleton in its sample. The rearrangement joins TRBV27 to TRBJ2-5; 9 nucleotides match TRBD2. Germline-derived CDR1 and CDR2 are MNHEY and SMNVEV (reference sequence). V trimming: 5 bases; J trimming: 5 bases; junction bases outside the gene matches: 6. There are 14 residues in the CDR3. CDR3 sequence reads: CASSLFAGGETQYF. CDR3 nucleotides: TGTGCCAGCAGTCTTTTCGCGGGGGGGGAGACCCAGTACTTC.

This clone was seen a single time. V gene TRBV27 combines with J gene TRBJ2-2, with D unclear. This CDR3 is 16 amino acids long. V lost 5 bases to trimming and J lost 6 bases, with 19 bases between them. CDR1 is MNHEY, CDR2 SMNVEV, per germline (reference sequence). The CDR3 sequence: CASSLLRLGSSGELFF. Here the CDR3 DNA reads TGTGCCAGCAGTCTCCTTCGGCTAGGTTCTTCCGGGGAGCTGTTTTTT.

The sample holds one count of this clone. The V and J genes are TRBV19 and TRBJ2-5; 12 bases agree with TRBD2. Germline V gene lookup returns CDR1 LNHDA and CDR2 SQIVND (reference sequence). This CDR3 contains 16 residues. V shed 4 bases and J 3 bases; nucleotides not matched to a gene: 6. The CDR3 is CASSTPLAGGEETQYF. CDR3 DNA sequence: TGTGCCAGTAGTACCCCACTAGCGGGGGGCGAAGAGACCCAGTACTTC.

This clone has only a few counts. The chain's CDR3 is CASSETSGRPDTQYF. The CDR3 nucleotides read TGTGCCAGCAGTGAGACTAGCGGGAGGCCAGATACGCAGTATTTT. The rearrangement links TRBV6-1 to TRBJ2-3; 13 nucleotides agree with TRBD2. The CDR3 consists of 15 residues. J was trimmed by 4 bases and V by 3 bases; bases with no gene match: 1. Germline loops: CDR1 MNHNS, CDR2 SASEGT.

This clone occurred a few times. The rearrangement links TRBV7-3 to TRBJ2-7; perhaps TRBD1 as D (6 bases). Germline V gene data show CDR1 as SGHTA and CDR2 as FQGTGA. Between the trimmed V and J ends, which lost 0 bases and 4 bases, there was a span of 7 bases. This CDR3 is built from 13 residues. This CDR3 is CASSLTGGYEQYF. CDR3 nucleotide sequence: TGTGCCAGCAGCTTAACAGGGGGTTACGAGCAGTACTTC.

The CDR3 loop reads CASSSLQGGDEQYF. CDR3 nucleotides: TGTGCCAGCAGTTCTTTACAGGGGGGCGACGAGCAGTACTTC. The V call is TRBV28, the J call TRBJ2-7, with TRBD1 identical over 8 bases. The germline V gene has CDR1 MDHEN and CDR2 SYDVKM. Trimming cost V 4 bases and J 5 bases; bases outside gene matches: 7. The CDR3 length is 14 residues.

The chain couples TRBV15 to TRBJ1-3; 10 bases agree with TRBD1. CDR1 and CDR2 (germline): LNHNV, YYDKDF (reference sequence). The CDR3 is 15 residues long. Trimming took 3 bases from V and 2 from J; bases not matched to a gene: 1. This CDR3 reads CATSRDRGTGNTIYF. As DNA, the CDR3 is TGTGCCACCAGCAGGGACAGGGGGACTGGAAACACCATATATTTT.

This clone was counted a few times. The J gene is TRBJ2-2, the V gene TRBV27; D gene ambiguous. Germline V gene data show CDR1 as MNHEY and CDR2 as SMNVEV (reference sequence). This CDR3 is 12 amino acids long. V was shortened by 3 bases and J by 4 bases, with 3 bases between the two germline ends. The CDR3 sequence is CASSFGTGELFF. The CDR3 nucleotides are TGTGCCAGCAGTTTCGGCACCGGGGAGCTGTTTTTT.

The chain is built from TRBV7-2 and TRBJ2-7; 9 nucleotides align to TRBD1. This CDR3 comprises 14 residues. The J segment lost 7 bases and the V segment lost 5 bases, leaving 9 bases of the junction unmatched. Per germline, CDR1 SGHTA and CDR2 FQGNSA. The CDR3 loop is CASSHIAGTGEQYF. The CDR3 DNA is TGTGCCAGCAGCCATATAGCAGGGACAGGGGAGCAGTACTTC. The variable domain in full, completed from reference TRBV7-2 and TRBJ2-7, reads GAGVSQSPSNKVTEKGKDVELRCDPISGHTALYWYRQSLGQGLEFLIYFQGNSAPDKSGLPSDRFSAERTGGSVSTLTIQRTQQEDSAVYLCASSHIAGTGEQYFGPGTRLTVT.

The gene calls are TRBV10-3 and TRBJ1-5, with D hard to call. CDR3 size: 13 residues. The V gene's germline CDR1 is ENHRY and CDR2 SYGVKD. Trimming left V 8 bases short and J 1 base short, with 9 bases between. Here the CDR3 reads CAISEWSNQPQHF. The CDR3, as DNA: TGTGCCATCTCTGAGTGGAGCAATCAGCCCCAGCATTTT.

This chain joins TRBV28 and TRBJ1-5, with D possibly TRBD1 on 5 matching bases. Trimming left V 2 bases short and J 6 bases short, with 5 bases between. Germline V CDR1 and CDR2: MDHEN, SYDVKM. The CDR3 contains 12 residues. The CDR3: CASSLGGQPQHF. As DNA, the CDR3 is TGTGCCAGCAGTTTAGGGGGTCAGCCCCAGCATTTT.

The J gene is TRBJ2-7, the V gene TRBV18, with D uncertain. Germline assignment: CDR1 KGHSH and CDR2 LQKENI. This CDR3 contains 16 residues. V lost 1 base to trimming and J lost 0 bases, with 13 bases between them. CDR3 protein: CASSPRETSSSYEQYF. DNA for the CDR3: TGTGCCAGCTCACCACGGGAAACCTCCAGCTCCTACGAGCAGTACTTC. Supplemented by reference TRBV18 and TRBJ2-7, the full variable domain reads NAGVMQNPRHLVRRRGQEARLRCSPMKGHSHVYWYRQLPEEGLKFMVYLQKENIIDESGMPKERFSAEFPKEGPSILRIQQVVRGDSAAYFCASSPRETSSSYEQYFGPGTRLTVT.

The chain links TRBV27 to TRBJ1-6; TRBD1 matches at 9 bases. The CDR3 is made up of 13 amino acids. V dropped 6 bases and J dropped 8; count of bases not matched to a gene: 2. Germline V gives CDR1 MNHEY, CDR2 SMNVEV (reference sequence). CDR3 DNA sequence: TGTGCCAGCAGGGGACAGGGCGATTCACCCCTCCACTTT. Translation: CASRGQGDSPLHF.

CDR3: CSVEDPTGVAYEQYF. CDR3 DNA: TGCAGCGTTGAAGACCCTACAGGGGTAGCCTACGAGCAGTACTTC. This chain uses TRBV29-1 with TRBJ2-5; TRBD1 matches 7 bases. The DNA end favors TRBJ2-7, so the J call may be wrong. Germline CDR1 is SQVTM and CDR2 is ANQGSEA. The CDR3 has 15 residues.

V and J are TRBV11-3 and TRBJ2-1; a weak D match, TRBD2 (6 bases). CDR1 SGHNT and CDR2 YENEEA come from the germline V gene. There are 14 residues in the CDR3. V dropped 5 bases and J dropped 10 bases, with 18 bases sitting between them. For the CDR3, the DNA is TGTGCCAGCAGCGCTACTAGCCTACAAGGAGAGCAGTTCTTC. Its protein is CASSATSLQGEQFF.

CDR3 in amino acids: CASSVGQSEPQHF. CDR3 DNA: TGTGCCAGCAGTGTTGGGCAGTCCGAGCCCCAGCATTTT. V and J are TRBV2 and TRBJ1-5, with D hard to call. Per germline, CDR1 SNHLY and CDR2 FYNNEI. Trimming pared 4 bases from V and 8 bases from J, leaving 12 bases between. The length of the CDR3 is 13 residues.

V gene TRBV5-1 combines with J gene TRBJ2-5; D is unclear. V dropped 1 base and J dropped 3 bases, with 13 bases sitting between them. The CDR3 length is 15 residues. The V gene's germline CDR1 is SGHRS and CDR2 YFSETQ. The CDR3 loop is CASSLLGILEETQYF. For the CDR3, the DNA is TGCGCCAGCAGCTTGCTTGGGATTTTGGAAGAGACCCAGTACTTC. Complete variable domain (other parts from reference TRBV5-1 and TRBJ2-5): KAGVTQTPRYLIKTRGQQVTLSCSPISGHRSVSWYQQTPGQGLQFLFEYFSETQRNKGNFPGRFSGRQFSNSRSEMNVSTLELGDSALYLCASSLLGILEETQYFGPGTRLLVL.

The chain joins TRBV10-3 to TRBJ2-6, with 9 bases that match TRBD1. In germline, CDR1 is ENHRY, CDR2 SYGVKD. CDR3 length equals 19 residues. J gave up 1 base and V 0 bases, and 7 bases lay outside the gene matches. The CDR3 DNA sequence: TGTGCCATCAGTGAGTCTCAAGGACAGGGGTTTTCTGGGGCCAACGTCCTGACTTTC. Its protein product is CAISESQGQGFSGANVLTF.

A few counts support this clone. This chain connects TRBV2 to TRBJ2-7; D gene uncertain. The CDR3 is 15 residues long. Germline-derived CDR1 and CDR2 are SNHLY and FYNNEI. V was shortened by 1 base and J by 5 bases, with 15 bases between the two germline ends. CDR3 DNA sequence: TGTGCCAGCAGTGAAGATGTTGGCGACTTTCACGAGCAGTACTTC. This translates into CASSEDVGDFHEQYF. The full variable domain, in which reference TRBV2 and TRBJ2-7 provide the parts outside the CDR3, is EPEVTQTPSHQVTQMGQEVILRCVPISNHLYFYWYRQILGQKVEFLVSFYNNEISEKSEIFDDQFSVERPDGSNFTLKIRSTKLEDSAMYFCASSEDVGDFHEQYFGPGTRLTVT.

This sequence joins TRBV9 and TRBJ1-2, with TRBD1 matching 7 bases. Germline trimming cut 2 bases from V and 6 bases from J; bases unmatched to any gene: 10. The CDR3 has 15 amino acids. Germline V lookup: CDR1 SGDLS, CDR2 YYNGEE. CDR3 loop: CASSVNDRAGDGYTF. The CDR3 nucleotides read TGTGCCAGCAGCGTTAACGACAGGGCCGGGGATGGCTACACCTTC.

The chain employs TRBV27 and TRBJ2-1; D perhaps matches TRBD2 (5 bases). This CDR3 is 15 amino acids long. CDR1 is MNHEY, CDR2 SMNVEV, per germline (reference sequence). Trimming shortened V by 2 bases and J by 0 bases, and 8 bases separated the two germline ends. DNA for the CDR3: TGTGCCAGCAGTTTAAGAGGGAGCTCCTACAATGAGCAGTTCTTC. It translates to CASSLRGSSYNEQFF.

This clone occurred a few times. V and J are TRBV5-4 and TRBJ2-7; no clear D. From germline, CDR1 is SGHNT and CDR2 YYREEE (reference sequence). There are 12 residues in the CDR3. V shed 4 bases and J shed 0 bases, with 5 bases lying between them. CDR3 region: CASSLSSYEQYF. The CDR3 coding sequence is TGTGCCAGCAGCCTGTCCTCCTACGAGCAGTACTTC.

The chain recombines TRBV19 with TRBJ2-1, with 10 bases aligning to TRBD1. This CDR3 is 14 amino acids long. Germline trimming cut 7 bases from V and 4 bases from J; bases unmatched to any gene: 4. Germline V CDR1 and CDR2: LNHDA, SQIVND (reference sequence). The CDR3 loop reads CASTGQGTYNEQFF. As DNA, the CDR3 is TGTGCCAGTACGGGACAGGGGACTTACAATGAGCAGTTCTTC.

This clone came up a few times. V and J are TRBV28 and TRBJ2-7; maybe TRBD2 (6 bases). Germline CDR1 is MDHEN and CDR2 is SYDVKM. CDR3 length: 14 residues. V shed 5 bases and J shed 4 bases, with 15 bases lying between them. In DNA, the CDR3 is TGTGCCAGCAGTCCAGCCTGGGAGGAGTACGAGCAGTACTTC. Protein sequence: CASSPAWEEYEQYF. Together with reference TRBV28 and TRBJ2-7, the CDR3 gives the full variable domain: DVKVTQSSRYLVKRTGEKVFLECVQDMDHENMFWYRQDPGLGLRLIYFSYDVKMKEKGDIPEGYSVSREKKERFSLILESASTNQTSMYLCASSPAWEEYEQYFGPGTRLTVT.

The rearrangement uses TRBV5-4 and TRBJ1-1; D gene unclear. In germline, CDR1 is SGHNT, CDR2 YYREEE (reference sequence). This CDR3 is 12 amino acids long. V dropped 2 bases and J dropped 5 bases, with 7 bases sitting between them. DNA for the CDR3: TGTGCCAGCAGCTTACGCGAGACTGAAGCTTTCTTT. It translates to CASSLRETEAFF.

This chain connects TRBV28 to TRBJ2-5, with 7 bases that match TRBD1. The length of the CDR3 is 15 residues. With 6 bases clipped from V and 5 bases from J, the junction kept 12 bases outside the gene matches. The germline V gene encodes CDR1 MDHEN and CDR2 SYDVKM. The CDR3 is CASSPTTGVRETQYF. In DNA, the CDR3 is TGTGCCAGCAGCCCCACCACAGGGGTGCGGGAGACCCAGTACTTC.

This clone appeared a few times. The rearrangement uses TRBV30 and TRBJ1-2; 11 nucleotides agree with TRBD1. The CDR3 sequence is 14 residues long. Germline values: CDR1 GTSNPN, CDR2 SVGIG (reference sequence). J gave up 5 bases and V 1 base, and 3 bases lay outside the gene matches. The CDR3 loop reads CAWSAGTGGYGYTF. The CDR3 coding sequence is TGTGCCTGGAGTGCAGGGACAGGGGGGTATGGCTACACCTTC.